The 26 T cell receptor beta chains in this list originate from one sample, sequenced in a study of cytomegalovirus exposure and HLA in healthy donors. 13 Jbeta primers and 60 Vbeta primers were used for the PCR. The assay was immunoSEQ multiplex PCR, and TCRdb's table has in-frame clones only and misses some. Of 81,000 or so clones listed, more than 60% are singletons. Source material: PBMCs. These receptors came from a man aged 50-59 years in good health and CMV-seropositive.

This chain uses TRBV2 with TRBJ2-2, with a possible D match to TRBD2 (6 bases). The length of the CDR3 is 14 residues. Germline V gene lookup returns CDR1 SNHLY and CDR2 FYNNEI. Trimming took off 6 bases at V and 4 bases at J, with 12 bases between the two ends. CDR3 protein: CASSRKEGTGELFF. Written as DNA, the CDR3 is TGTGCCAGCAGCCGAAAGGAGGGCACCGGGGAGCTGTTTTTT.

This clone was seen only a few times. The V call is TRBV25-1, the J call TRBJ1-1; 7 bases map to TRBD1. The CDR3 spans 13 residues. Trimming removed 8 bases from V and 1 base from J; junction bases left unmatched: 4. Germline V gene lookup returns CDR1 MGHDK and CDR2 SYGVNS. The CDR3 coding sequence is TGTGCCAGCCGGGGACAGCCGAACACTGAAGCTTTCTTT. Protein sequence: CASRGQPNTEAFF.

The genes are TRBV18 and TRBJ1-5; a weak D match, TRBD1 (5 bases). Germline V gene data show CDR1 as KGHSH and CDR2 as LQKENI. This CDR3 is built from 16 residues. With 0 bases removed from V and 2 bases from J, the gap between germline ends came to 11 bases. The CDR3 sequence is CASSPPGLEGNQPQHF. The CDR3 nucleotides read TGTGCCAGCTCACCACCGGGGCTCGAAGGCAATCAGCCCCAGCATTTT.

The CDR3 DNA is TGTGCCAGCAGCACTTCCACAGGGGTCAATCAGCCCCAGCATTTT. Protein: CASSTSTGVNQPQHF. The chain carries TRBV9 and TRBJ1-5, with TRBD1 identical over 7 bases. This CDR3 contains 15 residues. From germline, CDR1 is SGDLS and CDR2 YYNGEE. Trimming took 4 bases from V and 3 from J; bases not matched to a gene: 7.

Worth noting for this clone: Other DNA variants within this sample encode the same CDR3. The chain combines TRBV18 with TRBJ2-3, with TRBD2 matching 14 bases. J was trimmed by 3 bases and V by 5 bases; bases with no gene match: 4. The CDR3 consists of 16 residues. Germline V gene sequence: CDR1 KGHSH, CDR2 LQKENI. The CDR3, as DNA: TGTGCCAGCTCAAGCGGGACTAGCGGGAGTACAGATACGCAGTATTTT. Residues: CASSSGTSGSTDTQYF.

The CDR3 DNA reads as TGTGCCAGCAGCCCGATCGGCGCGGGAGCCCTTCCTGGGGCCAACGTCCTGACTTTC. Amino acids: CASSPIGAGALPGANVLTF. The rearrangement links TRBV7-3 to TRBJ2-6; 7 bases match TRBD2. Per germline, CDR1 SGHTA and CDR2 FQGTGA. J lost 2 bases, V lost 5 bases, and 15 bases had no gene match. The CDR3 spans 19 residues.

This chain links TRBV7-3 with TRBJ2-3; 8 nucleotides align to TRBD2. V was pared by 1 base and J by 3 bases, with 9 bases of the junction left unmatched. CDR1 SGHTA and CDR2 FQGTGA come from the germline V gene. The CDR3 sequence is 17 residues long. CDR3 sequence (DNA): TGTGCCAGCAGCTTAATGCCCAGCGGGAGTGGAACAGATACGCAGTATTTT. This sequence encodes CASSLMPSGSGTDTQYF. Full variable domain (rest looked up from reference TRBV7-3 and TRBJ2-3): GAGVSQTPSNKVTEKGKYVELRCDPISGHTALYWYRQSLGQGPEFLIYFQGTGAADDSGLPNDRFFAVRPEGSVSTLKIQRTERGDSAVYLCASSLMPSGSGTDTQYFGPGTRLTVL.

The V and J genes are TRBV5-4 and TRBJ1-1; D may be TRBD1 (5 bases). There are 14 residues in the CDR3. The ends were cut back, 4 bases at V and 2 bases at J, with 12 bases in the middle. Per germline, CDR1 SGHNT and CDR2 YYREEE (reference sequence). CDR3 DNA: TGTGCCAGCAGCCGTGACAGCATCAACACTGAAGCTTTCTTT. This translates into CASSRDSINTEAFF.

The chain uses TRBV19 and TRBJ1-5; TRBD1 matches 7 bases. J was trimmed by 2 bases and V by 1 base; bases with no gene match: 2. The germline CDR1 and CDR2 sequences are LNHDA and SQIVND (reference sequence). This CDR3 has 15 residues. The CDR3 nucleotides read TGTGCCAGTAGTATAGGTCAGGGGGGCAATCAGCCCCAGCATTTT. It encodes CASSIGQGGNQPQHF.

V gene TRBV12-5 combines with J gene TRBJ2-7, with a weak D call TRBD2 (5 bases). The germline CDR1 and CDR2 sequences are LGHNT and FRNRAP. The CDR3 spans 17 residues. V was pared by 1 base and J by 2 bases, with 18 bases between. The CDR3 here is CASGLDPGGEPTYEQYF. CDR3 nucleotide sequence: TGTGCTAGTGGTTTGGACCCTGGAGGTGAACCTACCTACGAGCAGTACTTC.

This sequence joins TRBV18 and TRBJ1-1, with 8 positions matching TRBD1. The CDR3 totals 16 residues. With V trimmed by 3 bases and J by 7 bases, 13 bases remained unmatched. Germline CDR1 reads KGHSH; CDR2 reads LQKENI. CDR3 protein: CASSPTGTGTGGEAFF. The CDR3 nucleotides are TGTGCCAGCTCACCTACCGGGACAGGAACTGGGGGTGAAGCTTTCTTT.

The chain uses TRBV2 and TRBJ2-4, with 12 bases fitting TRBD1. V lost 7 bases and J lost 7; bases outside the gene matches: 20. The germline gives CDR1 SNHLY, CDR2 FYNNEI. The CDR3 covers 19 residues. The CDR3 DNA is TGTGCCAGCAAACCGAGGGGACAGGGGGCTTTTCGGTATTCGAACATTCAGTACTTC. Protein: CASKPRGQGAFRYSNIQYF.

The sample holds a few counts of this clone. The chain carries TRBV25-1 and TRBJ1-2; the D gene is possibly TRBD1 (6 bases). The CDR3 has 16 amino acids. The germline V gene has CDR1 MGHDK and CDR2 SYGVNS. Trimming pared 1 base from V and 8 bases from J, leaving 20 bases between. The CDR3 coding sequence is TGTGCCAGCAGTGAATTCGAACAGGGTCTCTTAGACGGCTACACCTTC. Protein sequence: CASSEFEQGLLDGYTF.

J is TRBJ1-1 and V is TRBV5-1; no clear D gene. The germline V and J ends were trimmed by 0 bases and 1 base, with 16 bases remaining between them. Per the germline V gene, CDR1 is SGHRS and CDR2 is YFSETQ. There are 17 residues in the CDR3. Here the CDR3 reads CASSLDRLTAPNTEAFF. The CDR3 DNA is TGCGCCAGCAGCTTGGACAGACTAACAGCCCCGAACACTGAAGCTTTCTTT.

The chain carries TRBV5-1 and TRBJ2-7; the D is unclear. CDR3 length: 13 residues. V lost 0 bases, J lost 0 bases, and 4 bases lay in between. The germline gives CDR1 SGHRS, CDR2 YFSETQ. The CDR3 nucleotides read TGCGCCAGCAGCTTGGCGAGCTCCTACGAGCAGTACTTC. This encodes CASSLASSYEQYF.

The V gene is TRBV6-6, the J gene TRBJ1-2, with 8 nucleotides matching TRBD1. The CDR3 covers 14 residues. Looked up from germline, CDR1 is MNHNY and CDR2 is SVGAGI (reference sequence). V lost 4 bases, J lost 2 bases, and 3 bases stayed unmatched. CDR3: CASSFRTGNYGYTF. The CDR3 DNA sequence: TGTGCCAGCAGTTTCCGGACAGGGAACTATGGCTACACCTTC.

The chain uses TRBV6-5 and TRBJ2-7, with 7 bases that match TRBD1. Germline assignment: CDR1 MNHEY and CDR2 SVGAGI. V dropped 6 bases and J dropped 2; count of bases not matched to a gene: 4. This CDR3 is built from 13 residues. CDR3 sequence: CASRLTGAYEQYF. In DNA, the CDR3 is TGTGCCAGCAGGCTAACAGGGGCCTACGAGCAGTACTTC.

This clone has just one count. The chain recombines TRBV11-2 with TRBJ2-7, with TRBD2 matching over 11 bases. This CDR3 is built from 17 residues. The V gene's germline CDR1 is SGHAT and CDR2 FQNNGV. J lost 1 base, V lost 2 bases, and 7 bases had no gene match. CDR3 region: CASSLRRLAGFSYEQYF. The CDR3 DNA sequence: TGTGCCAGCAGCTTACGCAGACTAGCGGGATTTTCCTACGAGCAGTACTTC.

The chain carries TRBV30 and TRBJ2-5; possibly TRBD2 for D (6 bases). V lost 1 base and J lost 7, with 19 bases in between. Germline V gives CDR1 GTSNPN, CDR2 SVGIG (reference sequence). There are 15 residues in the CDR3. The CDR3 DNA follows: TGTGCCTGGAGTGACCTGGGACTTAGAGTGGGGACCCAGTACTTC. As protein: CAWSDLGLRVGTQYF.

V usage is TRBV7-9 and J usage is TRBJ2-7; TRBD2 matches at 7 bases. This CDR3 spans 16 amino acids. The V gene's germline CDR1 is SEHNR and CDR2 FQNEAQ (reference sequence). V lost 1 base, J lost 4 bases, and 10 bases stayed unmatched. CDR3 amino acids: CASSLVFAGDNYEQYF. Written as DNA, the CDR3 is TGTGCCAGCAGCTTAGTCTTTGCGGGAGACAATTACGAGCAGTACTTC.

The V call is TRBV28, the J call TRBJ1-1, with 8 bases fitting TRBD1. From germline, CDR1 is MDHEN and CDR2 SYDVKM. CDR3 size: 15 residues. V gave up 5 bases and J gave up 7 bases; unmatched junction bases: 12. The CDR3 loop is CASSETGEGIIEAFF. CDR3 bases: TGTGCCAGCAGTGAGACAGGGGAAGGAATCATTGAAGCTTTCTTT.

The CDR3 loop is CASSLSGLAGAYNEQFF. CDR3 nucleotides: TGTGCCAGCAGTTTATCGGGTTTAGCGGGGGCCTACAATGAGCAGTTCTTC. The rearrangement links TRBV27 to TRBJ2-1; 9 bases map to TRBD2. Germline assignment: CDR1 MNHEY and CDR2 SMNVEV (reference sequence). The CDR3 totals 17 residues. The V and J ends lost 0 bases and 2 bases, in that order; junction bases with no gene match: 5.

V is TRBV29-1 and J is TRBJ2-7, with TRBD2 as a possible D gene (6 bases). This CDR3 region has 14 residues. Germline V lookup: CDR1 SQVTM, CDR2 ANQGSEA. V gave up 6 bases and J gave up 0 bases, with 15 bases separating them. The CDR3: CSVAKGGNSYEQYF. The CDR3 DNA sequence: TGCAGCGTAGCCAAGGGCGGGAACTCCTACGAGCAGTACTTC.

The V gene is TRBV19, the J gene TRBJ1-5; 7 bases line up with TRBD1. Germline CDR1 reads LNHDA; CDR2 reads SQIVND (reference sequence). V shed 4 bases, J shed 3 bases, and the junction held 12 bases outside the gene matches. The CDR3 length is 17 residues. CDR3 residues: CASSTSTGTGINQPQHF. CDR3 DNA sequence: TGTGCCAGTAGTACCTCGACAGGGACGGGGATCAATCAGCCCCAGCATTTT.

The J gene is TRBJ1-2, the V gene TRBV2, with TRBD1 matching over 7 bases. This CDR3 comprises 13 residues. Germline V gives CDR1 SNHLY, CDR2 FYNNEI. V shed 8 bases and J 4 bases; nucleotides not matched to a gene: 7. CDR3 DNA sequence: TGTGCCAGCGAGGGGGCCGCTCTCTATGGCTACACCTTC. It translates to CASEGAALYGYTF.

The chain joins TRBV5-1 to TRBJ1-1; no definite D call. The length of the CDR3 is 14 residues. V shed 0 bases and J shed 0 bases, with 6 bases lying between them. In germline, CDR1 is SGHRS, CDR2 YFSETQ. The chain's CDR3 is CASSLDGMNTEAFF. CDR3 in DNA: TGCGCCAGCAGCTTGGACGGGATGAACACTGAAGCTTTCTTT. Drawing the rest from reference TRBV5-1 and TRBJ1-1, the complete variable domain is KAGVTQTPRYLIKTRGQQVTLSCSPISGHRSVSWYQQTPGQGLQFLFEYFSETQRNKGNFPGRFSGRQFSNSRSEMNVSTLELGDSALYLCASSLDGMNTEAFFGQGTRLTVV.